These 20 T cell receptor beta chains originate from one sample sequenced in a study of cytomegalovirus exposure and HLA in healthy donors. 60 Vbeta and 13 Jbeta primers were used in PCR. Assay used: immunoSEQ multiplex PCR; TCRdb lists only in-frame clones, some missing. The sample shows approximately 140,000 clones, around 80% of them seen only once. The sequencing input was PBMCs. The receptor source for this set is a man aged 50 or older in good health and CMV-seronegative.

This clone has more than one count but fewer than ten. The V call is TRBV28, the J call TRBJ1-4; no reliable D call. Germline CDR1 and CDR2: MDHEN and SYDVKM. The germline V and J ends were trimmed by 7 bases and 4 bases, with 13 bases remaining between them. The CDR3 has 14 amino acids. CDR3 in DNA: TGTGCCAGCACCCCGGAGCAGTTTAATGAAAAACTGTTTTTT. As protein: CASTPEQFNEKLFF. Full variable domain (rest looked up from reference TRBV28 and TRBJ1-4): DVKVTQSSRYLVKRTGEKVFLECVQDMDHENMFWYRQDPGLGLRLIYFSYDVKMKEKGDIPEGYSVSREKKERFSLILESASTNQTSMYLCASTPEQFNEKLFFGSGTQLSVL.

The chain links TRBV19 to TRBJ2-7; a possible D gene is TRBD2 (5 bases). The V gene's germline CDR1 is LNHDA and CDR2 SQIVND (reference sequence). There are 11 residues in the CDR3. V lost 5 bases to trimming and J lost 7 bases, with 9 bases between them. The CDR3: CASSDGKEQYF. In DNA, the CDR3 is TGTGCCAGTAGTGACGGGAAAGAGCAGTACTTC. The full variable domain, rest sourced from reference TRBV19 and TRBJ2-7, is DGGITQSPKYLFRKEGQNVTLSCEQNLNHDAMYWYRQDPGQGLRLIYYSQIVNDFQKGDIAEGYSVSREKKESFPLTVTSAQKNPTAFYLCASSDGKEQYFGPGTRLTVT.

The chain joins TRBV5-4 to TRBJ2-7; perhaps TRBD1 as D (6 bases). V lost 3 bases and J lost 4, with 11 bases in between. The CDR3 consists of 13 residues. Germline CDR1 SGHNT, CDR2 YYREEE (reference sequence). In DNA form, the CDR3 reads TGTGCCAGCAGCTCTCGGACAGATTACGAGCAGTACTTC. Amino acids: CASSSRTDYEQYF.

The V and J genes are TRBV1 and TRBJ2-7; the D segment call TRBD2 is taken from the table without a DNA check. TRBV1 counts as a pseudogene. The CDR3 runs to 14 residues. CDR3 nucleotides: TGCACCAGCAGCCAAGAAGCGGAAACCTACGAGCAGTACTTC. The encoded protein is CTSSQEAETYEQYF.

This clone occurred once. The chain employs TRBV19 and TRBJ2-3, with 8 bases lining up with TRBD2. Germline V gives CDR1 LNHDA, CDR2 SQIVND (reference sequence). The V segment lost 5 bases and the J segment 4 bases; nucleotides outside the gene matches: 11. The CDR3 length is 16 residues. The CDR3 reads CASSPFRGGPADTQYF. In DNA form, the CDR3 reads TGTGCCAGTAGTCCTTTCCGGGGGGGCCCCGCAGATACGCAGTATTTT.

V is TRBV7-2 and J is TRBJ2-2, with a possible D match to TRBD2 (6 bases). Germline V gene lookup returns CDR1 SGHTA and CDR2 FQGNSA. Trimming stripped 5 bases from V and 4 bases from J, with 17 bases between. CDR3 size: 16 residues. The DNA for the CDR3 is TGTGCCAGCAGCCCGCAACCGGGACTCATCACCGGGGAGCTGTTTTTT. Protein product: CASSPQPGLITGELFF.

The chain recombines TRBV7-6 with TRBJ1-5; D possibly corresponds to TRBD1 (5 bases). Germline values: CDR1 SGHVS, CDR2 FNYEAQ. This CDR3 has 16 amino acids. Trimming pared 1 base from V and 0 bases from J, leaving 10 bases between. The CDR3 loop is CASSLEQANSNQPQHF. The CDR3 nucleotides read TGTGCCAGCAGCTTAGAACAGGCGAATAGCAATCAGCCCCAGCATTTT.

The chain uses TRBV9 and TRBJ1-1; D is uncertain. V was clipped by 7 bases and J by 1 base, with 11 bases between them. The length of the CDR3 is 13 residues. Germline CDR1 reads SGDLS; CDR2 reads YYNGEE. CDR3 nucleotide sequence: TGTGCCAGCGGCGAGACACCGAACACTGAAGCTTTCTTT. Translation gives CASGETPNTEAFF.

J is TRBJ1-1 and V is TRBV6-1; D is unclear. CDR1 MNHNS and CDR2 SASEGT come from the germline V gene. The CDR3 contains 13 residues. Trimming removed 1 base at V and 3 bases at J, with 6 bases between. CDR3 DNA: TGTGCCAGCAGTGAAGACGGGTACACTGAAGCTTTCTTT. Protein: CASSEDGYTEAFF.

In this sample, this clone turned up once. The chain joins TRBV6-4 to TRBJ2-6, with 10 positions matching TRBD2. V trimming: 2 bases; J trimming: 2 bases; junction bases outside the gene matches: 0. Germline CDR1 and CDR2: MRHNA and SNTAGT. The CDR3 extends over 16 amino acids. CDR3: CASSDSGGAGANVLTF. DNA for the CDR3: TGTGCCAGCAGTGACAGCGGGGGGGCTGGGGCCAACGTCCTGACTTTC.

The CDR3 nucleotides read TGTGCCAGCAGCGTAGAGGACAGCAATAACTATGGCTACACCTTC. Translating gives CASSVEDSNNYGYTF. V is TRBV9 and J is TRBJ1-2; D possibly corresponds to TRBD1 (6 bases). The germline V and J ends were trimmed by 0 bases and 1 base, with 10 bases remaining between them. The V gene's germline CDR1 is SGDLS and CDR2 YYNGEE. The CDR3 length is 15 residues.

This clone was found a few times. This chain links TRBV29-1 with TRBJ1-2; D remains ambiguous. Trimming stripped 6 bases from V and 0 bases from J, with 11 bases between. Germline assignment: CDR1 SQVTM and CDR2 ANQGSEA. CDR3 length equals 13 residues. CDR3 amino acids: CSVAAGTNYGYTF. The CDR3 nucleotides read TGCAGCGTAGCAGCGGGAACTAACTATGGCTACACCTTC.

The chain joins TRBV5-4 to TRBJ2-7; D tentatively reads TRBD1 or TRBD2 (5 bases each). The CDR3 extends over 15 amino acids. The germline V and J ends were trimmed by 4 bases and 0 bases, with 14 bases remaining between them. Germline CDR1 SGHNT, CDR2 YYREEE (reference sequence). CDR3 region: CASSVGTGYSYEQYF. In DNA form, the CDR3 reads TGTGCCAGCAGCGTGGGGACGGGATACTCCTACGAGCAGTACTTC.

This clone is a singleton in its sample. J is TRBJ1-6 and V is TRBV5-1; 7 positions match TRBD1. V lost 2 bases, J lost 10 bases, and 6 bases stayed unmatched. Germline V gene lookup returns CDR1 SGHRS and CDR2 YFSETQ. The CDR3 consists of 14 residues. The CDR3: CASSLRDSGSPLHF. DNA for the CDR3: TGCGCCAGCAGCTTAAGGGACAGCGGGTCACCCCTCCACTTT.

The V call is TRBV27, the J call TRBJ2-3, with D hard to call. The CDR3 has 12 residues. Germline CDR1 is MNHEY and CDR2 is SMNVEV (reference sequence). The V end lost 10 bases, the J end lost 2 bases, and 10 bases lay between the germline ends. For the CDR3, the DNA is TGTGCCATTGGCTTTTCCACAGATACGCAGTATTTT. Amino acids: CAIGFSTDTQYF.

V is TRBV5-8 and J is TRBJ1-5; D is undetermined. The germline gives CDR1 SGHTS, CDR2 YDEGEE. V lost 4 bases and J lost 3, with 14 bases in between. The CDR3 covers 15 residues. CDR3 sequence reads: CASSLGPTINQPQHF. The CDR3 DNA reads TGTGCCAGCAGCCTTGGGCCGACCATCAATCAGCCCCAGCATTTT.

This chain uses TRBV7-9 with TRBJ1-5; D gene ambiguous. The CDR3 is 15 residues long. In germline, CDR1 is SEHNR, CDR2 FQNEAQ (reference sequence). Trimming pared 1 base from V and 7 bases from J, leaving 14 bases between. CDR3 nucleotides: TGTGCCAGCAGCTTAGGGGCAGGCGATCGGCAGCCCCAGCATTTT. Its protein product is CASSLGAGDRQPQHF. The full variable domain, rest sourced from reference TRBV7-9 and TRBJ1-5, is DTGVSQNPRHKITKRGQNVTFRCDPISEHNRLYWYRQTLGQGPEFLTYFQNEAQLEKSRLLSDRFSAERPKGSFSTLEIQRTEQGDSAMYLCASSLGAGDRQPQHFGDGTRLSIL.

This chain uses TRBV10-1 with TRBJ2-7; TRBD1 matches 7 bases. The V and J ends lost 7 bases and 5 bases, in that order; junction bases with no gene match: 8. This CDR3 comprises 13 residues. Germline CDR1 WNHNN, CDR2 SYGVQD (reference sequence). CDR3 region: CASTSTGSDEQYF. DNA of the CDR3: TGCGCCAGCACCTCGACAGGGTCCGACGAGCAGTACTTC.

The chain combines TRBV19 with TRBJ1-5; the D gene is possibly TRBD1 (6 bases). CDR3 length: 16 residues. Germline-derived CDR1 and CDR2 are LNHDA and SQIVND (reference sequence). Deletions cut 8 bases from V and 2 bases from J, with 19 bases between. Written as DNA, the CDR3 is TGTGCCAGTTCTCCCTCGGGGGGCAGGGGCAATCAGCCCCAGCATTTT. This gives the protein CASSPSGGRGNQPQHF.

The chain couples TRBV5-5 to TRBJ1-2, with 7 bases fitting TRBD1. CDR3 length equals 15 residues. J gave up 4 bases and V 3 bases, and 9 bases lay outside the gene matches. In germline, CDR1 is SGHKS, CDR2 YYEKEE (reference sequence). Written as DNA, the CDR3 is TGTGCCAGCAGCTCCCGGGACAGACCTTTCTATGGCTACACCTTC. This codes for CASSSRDRPFYGYTF.